A single sample gave rise to the 12 T cell receptor beta chains below, sequenced in a study of blood T cell repertoires in COVID-19. Produced via immunoSEQ multiplex PCR; TCRdb's table is partial and in-frame only. The sample shows about 160,000 clones, 84% of them seen only once. What was sequenced was peripheral blood. Receptors were obtained from a man between 35 and 55 years old who had recovered from COVID-19.

Only a few counts were recorded for this clone. The chain carries TRBV15 and TRBJ2-7, with a possible D match to TRBD1 (6 bases). Trimming cost V 1 base and J 0 bases, with 10 bases left between them. The CDR3 is 15 residues long. From germline, CDR1 is LNHNV and CDR2 YYDKDF (reference sequence). As DNA, the CDR3 is TGTGCCACCAGCAGAGGGGGGACACCCTCCTACGAGCAGTACTTC. This gives the protein CATSRGGTPSYEQYF.

J is TRBJ1-1 and V is TRBV4-3; TRBD1 aligns across 7 bases. In germline, CDR1 is LGHNA, CDR2 YSLEER. There are 14 residues in the CDR3. Germline trimming cut 4 bases from V and 0 bases from J; bases unmatched to any gene: 2. CDR3 DNA sequence: TGCGCCAGCAGCCCCGACAGGGTGAACACTGAAGCTTTCTTT. It is translated as CASSPDRVNTEAFF.

The table lists this clone with a count of one. V gene TRBV27 combines with J gene TRBJ1-1; D ambiguous. CDR3 length: 11 amino acids. Germline assignment: CDR1 MNHEY and CDR2 SMNVEV (reference sequence). Trimming took off 6 bases at V and 8 bases at J, with 10 bases between the two ends. In nucleotides, the CDR3 is TGTGCCAGCAGGACAACAGCAGAAGCTTTCTTT. It codes for CASRTTAEAFF.

This clone was detected a few times. This chain links TRBV9 with TRBJ2-7, with a tentative D call TRBD2 (6 bases). V lost 4 bases, J lost 2 bases, and 16 bases lay in between. The germline V gene encodes CDR1 SGDLS and CDR2 YYNGEE. The CDR3 is 15 amino acids. CDR3 protein: CASSPGGRGTYEQYF. CDR3 sequence (DNA): TGTGCCAGCAGCCCCGGAGGCCGGGGGACCTACGAGCAGTACTTC.

This sequence joins TRBV3-1 (or the pseudogene TRBV3-2) and TRBJ2-7, with 7 bases that match TRBD1. The CDR3 is 15 amino acids. CDR1 is LGHDT and CDR2 is YNNKEL in the germline V gene (reference sequence). V lost 5 bases, J lost 4 bases, and 11 bases stayed unmatched. The CDR3 reads CASSANRDSRYEQYF. The CDR3, as DNA: TGTGCCAGCAGCGCCAACCGGGACAGCCGTTACGAGCAGTACTTC.

V is TRBV11-2 and J is TRBJ1-1; perhaps TRBD1 as D (5 bases). The CDR3 is made up of 11 amino acids. Trimming took 5 bases from V and 11 from J, leaving 12 bases between them. Germline V gene lookup returns CDR1 SGHAT and CDR2 FQNNGV. The CDR3 DNA sequence: TGTGCCAGCAGCCAGACAGTGGAGGCTTTCTTT. It yields the protein CASSQTVEAFF.

This clone has only one observation. The V call is TRBV27, the J call TRBJ2-1; weak D call: TRBD2 (6 bases). Trimming stripped 5 bases from V and 7 bases from J, with 6 bases between. CDR3 size: 11 residues. Germline V gene data show CDR1 as MNHEY and CDR2 as SMNVEV (reference sequence). In nucleotides, the CDR3 is TGTGCCAGCAGTGGGGGGAATGAGCAGTTCTTC. Its protein product is CASSGGNEQFF.

This rearrangement joins TRBV5-8 to TRBJ2-5, with 7 positions matching TRBD1. V was pared by 4 bases and J by 4 bases, with 7 bases of the junction left unmatched. Germline-derived CDR1 and CDR2 are SGHTS and YDEGEE. The CDR3 sequence is 14 residues long. The CDR3 protein is CASSTQGRTETQYF. The CDR3 nucleotides are TGTGCCAGCAGCACACAGGGGCGCACAGAGACCCAGTACTTC.

The CDR3 bases are TGCGCCAGCAGCCAAGACGACAGGGGGTGGAACTATGGCTACACCTTC. It specifies CASSQDDRGWNYGYTF. V is TRBV4-3 and J is TRBJ1-2, with 9 nucleotides matching TRBD1. J gave up 2 bases and V 0 bases, and 4 bases lay outside the gene matches. CDR3 length equals 16 residues. Germline-derived CDR1 and CDR2 are LGHNA and YSLEER.

V usage is TRBV30 and J usage is TRBJ1-1, with 7 bases lining up with TRBD1. V gave up 8 bases and J gave up 3 bases; unmatched junction bases: 9. This CDR3 has 13 amino acids. Germline V gene data show CDR1 as GTSNPN and CDR2 as SVGIG (reference sequence). CDR3 in DNA: TGTGCCGGGAAGGGACAGTATTACACTGAAGCTTTCTTT. Its translation: CAGKGQYYTEAFF.

This clone was found once. The rearrangement joins TRBV30 to TRBJ1-1; D gene ambiguous. The germline gives CDR1 GTSNPN, CDR2 SVGIG (reference sequence). V shed 4 bases and J shed 1 base, with 10 bases lying between them. The CDR3 covers 13 residues. CDR3 residues: CAWNDGRNTEAFF. DNA for the CDR3: TGTGCCTGGAATGATGGTAGGAACACTGAAGCTTTCTTT.

The chain uses TRBV4-1 and TRBJ2-7, with 8 positions matching TRBD2. Germline CDR1 is MGHRA and CDR2 is YSYEKL. There are 14 residues in the CDR3. Trimming removed 4 bases from V and 2 bases from J; junction bases left unmatched: 4. The CDR3 DNA reads TGCGCCAGCAGCCCGGGAGGGGGAACCTACGAGCAGTACTTC. Translating gives CASSPGGGTYEQYF.